This T cell receptor beta chain came from a study of identical twins. Germline V CDR1 and CDR2: MDHEN, SYDVKM. V gave up 3 bases and J gave up 0 bases, with 12 bases separating them. The CDR3 sequence is 17 residues long. General study points: Monozygotic twin pairs showed more out-of-frame TCR alpha sharing than models estimated. Out-of-frame beta chain sequences displayed weaker excess sharing between twins.

Through template switching, a universal primer site was introduced, and the cDNA contained unique molecular identifiers. TCRdb recomputed calls from the 5' RACE reads with MiXCR, one row per CDR3 protein. The table lists roughly 690,000 distinct CDR3 sequences, roughly 6% of them singletons, with approximately 1.6% in the top ten. Points on this clonotype: Its antigen remains unknown.

Sequenced input: naive T cells sorted from blood. The chain recombines TRBV28 with TRBJ2-6; D not certain. The sequence came from a man aged 18 to 35 in good health. The CDR3 sequence: CASSLIRPTSGANVLTF. DNA for the CDR3: TGTGCCAGCAGTTTGATACGGCCGACCTCTGGGGCCAACGTCCTGACTTTC.